The sequence of this TCR beta chain was determined in a study of T cells in Graves' hyperthyroidism and ophthalmopathy. Study-level background: Pretreatment peripheral blood was obtained at initial diagnosis. Whole-study results and caveats: Ophthalmopathy was model-predicted a median approximately 6.4 months pre-onset.

Germline trimming cut 3 bases from V and 7 bases from J; bases unmatched to any gene: 3. CDR3 size: 14 residues. Germline V lookup: CDR1 SGHKS, CDR2 YYEKEE (reference sequence). Regions amplified from RNA transcripts were the TCR beta CDR3 regions. An initial round of RT-PCR targeting the TCR CDR3 relied on the HTBI primer set. TCRdb called the multiplex PCR reads again in MiXCR, with one record for every CDR3 protein. Here the sample spans hundreds of thousands of distinct CDR3 sequences, just under 20% being singletons. With duration under 3 months, ophthalmopathy was active: Clinical Activity Score at least 3, NOSPECS at least 4. Orbital computed tomography and thyroid ultrasound, together with serum TRAb and thyroxine and clinical symptoms, were used for diagnoses. Only a few counts were recorded for this clonotype. What it recognizes is unknown.

The receptor comes from a man aged 40-49 years with Graves' ophthalmopathy. This chain uses TRBV5-5 with TRBJ2-6; TRBD2 agrees at 8 bases. The sequenced material came from blood. Here the CDR3 DNA reads TGTGCCAGCAGCTACGGGACTAGTGCCAACGTCCTGACTTTC. This translates into CASSYGTSANVLTF.